The clone carrying this T cell receptor beta chain was seen at least ten times. Its antigen remains unknown. As processed by the authors: A classifier for distant metastasis in papillary thyroid cancer was constructed using CDR3 differences observed across clinicopathological groups. TCRdb redid the clone calls on the PCR reads using MiXCR. These V and J calls rely on TCRdb rather than the paper's analysis. This repertoire shows around 34,000 clones, approximately 16% found once; its top ten account for around 19%. Thyroid surgery had not been preceded by any treatment in any patient. These data belong to a study of metastatic and nonmetastatic thyroid tumors. Study-wide context: The authors compared repertoires across blood and tumor or nodule tissue from malignant and benign thyroid patients.

V dropped 2 bases and J dropped 4; count of bases not matched to a gene: 10. The CDR3 is 16 amino acids. Germline CDR1 reads MDHEN; CDR2 reads SYDVKM. Whole-study results and caveats: Compared with benign nodules, malignant thyroid tumors were reported to have significantly higher TCR beta diversity in both blood and tumor.

The receptor's source is a male donor with papillary thyroid cancer or a benign thyroid nodule (not recorded which). Some clones in this sample may be carry-over from other donors' samples. Specimen: blood. This chain joins TRBV28 and TRBJ2-7, with 8 bases aligning to TRBD2. The CDR3 region has the DNA TGTGCCAGCAGTTTAATGGGGGCCGGCGGGGGGTACGAGCAGTACTTC. Amino acids: CASSLMGAGGGYEQYF. Complete variable domain (other parts from reference TRBV28 and TRBJ2-7): DVKVTQSSRYLVKRTGEKVFLECVQDMDHENMFWYRQDPGLGLRLIYFSYDVKMKEKGDIPEGYSVSREKKERFSLILESASTNQTSMYLCASSLMGAGGGYEQYFGPGTRLTVT.